This TCR beta chain was identified during a study of blood T cells in healthy people across ages. Broader study findings: Naive CD4+ cell counts and diversity both ran higher in long-lived than in aged donors.

Germline V gene sequence: CDR1 SGHRS, CDR2 YFSETQ. The CDR3 extends over 16 amino acids. The V segment lost 2 bases and the J segment 1 base; nucleotides outside the gene matches: 4. Each sample used at least 6 million PBMCs. Per individual sample, total RNA of at least 5.5 micrograms was extracted. The second PCR ran roughly 6 to 11 cycles with a sample-barcoded 5' primer and J-beta primers. TCRdb itself ran the 5' RACE reads through MiXCR, one entry per CDR3 protein. The table lists more than 500,000 distinct CDR3 sequences, 25% to 30% of them singletons. This clonotype turned up a few times. Its antigen is unidentified.

This receptor was obtained from a woman between 65 and 79 years old in good health. V is TRBV5-1 and J is TRBJ2-2; the match to TRBD2 covers 8 bases. Sequenced material: blood. The CDR3 is CASSFGGALNTGELFF. CDR3 DNA: TGCGCCAGCAGCTTCGGGGGGGCGTTGAACACCGGGGAGCTGTTTTTT.